This passage covers 17 T cell receptor beta chains from one sample sequenced in a study of blood T cell repertoires in COVID-19. TCRdb keeps only in-frame clones here, not all; method: immunoSEQ multiplex PCR. Here the sample spans a few hundred thousand clones, roughly nine tenths being singletons. What was sequenced was PBMCs or T cells enriched from blood (not recorded which). These receptors were obtained from a woman in her twenties or thirties who had recovered from COVID-19.

This chain joins TRBV19 and TRBJ2-2; 7 nucleotides line up with TRBD1. The junction had 9 bases not matched to a gene; V was cut back by 1 base and J by 7 bases. The length of the CDR3 is 16 residues. CDR1 LNHDA and CDR2 SQIVND come from the germline V gene (reference sequence). The CDR3 protein is CASSIVARGFVGELFF. CDR3 nucleotides: TGTGCCAGTAGTATAGTCGCCAGGGGGTTCGTCGGGGAGCTGTTTTTT.

The chain joins TRBV9 to TRBJ2-5, with 9 bases fitting TRBD2. Unmatched junction bases numbered 1, after V lost 3 bases and J lost 1 base. CDR1 is SGDLS and CDR2 is YYNGEE in the germline V gene. The CDR3 has 14 residues. CDR3 sequence (DNA): TGTGCCAGCAGCGAGACTAGCGGCCAAGAGACCCAGTACTTC. This encodes CASSETSGQETQYF.

The V gene is TRBV5-1, the J gene TRBJ2-5; TRBD2 is a possible D gene (6 bases). V was shortened by 6 bases and J by 4 bases, with 13 bases between the two germline ends. Germline CDR1 and CDR2: SGHRS and YFSETQ. This CDR3 is 13 amino acids long. The CDR3 region is CASTGRERETQYF. DNA of the CDR3: TGCGCCAGCACGGGGCGGGAAAGAGAGACCCAGTACTTC. The full variable domain, completed using reference TRBV5-1 and TRBJ2-5, is KAGVTQTPRYLIKTRGQQVTLSCSPISGHRSVSWYQQTPGQGLQFLFEYFSETQRNKGNFPGRFSGRQFSNSRSEMNVSTLELGDSALYLCASTGRERETQYFGPGTRLLVL.

This chain links TRBV7-2 with TRBJ2-5; 10 bases are shared with TRBD1. The CDR3 totals 16 residues. V lost 5 bases and J lost 5; bases outside the gene matches: 11. Germline-derived CDR1 and CDR2 are SGHTA and FQGNSA. CDR3 sequence: CASSQTGTGVGETQYF. In DNA, the CDR3 is TGTGCCAGCAGCCAAACCGGGACAGGGGTCGGTGAGACCCAGTACTTC.

The chain combines TRBV5-1 with TRBJ1-6; 10 bases are shared with TRBD1. This CDR3 spans 15 amino acids. CDR1 and CDR2 from the germline V gene are SGHRS and YFSETQ. The ends lost 4 bases at V and 9 bases at J; junction bases unmatched: 7. CDR3 DNA: TGCGCCAGCAGCCCGGGACAGGGGCCAGGTTCACCCCTCCACTTT. It is translated as CASSPGQGPGSPLHF.

V usage is TRBV13 and J usage is TRBJ1-3; no definite D call. Germline V gives CDR1 PRHDT, CDR2 FYEKMQ (reference sequence). The CDR3 totals 16 residues. V lost 1 base to trimming and J lost 0 bases, with 10 bases between them. In nucleotides, the CDR3 is TGTGCCAGCAGCTTAGAGCGATCCTCCTCTGGAAACACCATATATTTT. It codes for CASSLERSSSGNTIYF.

The chain recombines TRBV18 with TRBJ2-7, with D uncertain. The V and J ends lost 6 bases and 4 bases respectively, with 10 bases between them. The germline V gene has CDR1 KGHSH and CDR2 LQKENI. The CDR3 is made up of 12 amino acids. The CDR3 sequence: CASSPGLYEQYF. CDR3 sequence (DNA): TGTGCCAGCTCCCCCGGTCTTTACGAGCAGTACTTC.

The genes are TRBV18 and TRBJ1-1; D gene uncertain. Germline-derived CDR1 and CDR2 are KGHSH and LQKENI. V lost 8 bases, J lost 0 bases, and 13 bases lay in between. This CDR3 region has 14 residues. The CDR3 DNA sequence: TGTGCCAGCCTCTGGGGAGGTTTGAACACTGAAGCTTTCTTT. Translation gives CASLWGGLNTEAFF.

There are many counts of this clone. This chain links TRBV6-2 or TRBV6-3 with TRBJ2-7, with TRBD1 as a possible D gene (6 bases). CDR3 length: 13 amino acids. V lost 6 bases, J lost 3 bases, and 12 bases lay in between. Germline V gives CDR1 MNHEY, CDR2 SVGEGT. In DNA, the CDR3 is TGTGCCAGCAGCCTGGACAGTAACTACGAGCAGTACTTC. Its translation: CASSLDSNYEQYF.

This rearrangement joins TRBV19 to TRBJ1-2; TRBD1 aligns across 7 bases. Germline values: CDR1 LNHDA, CDR2 SQIVND (reference sequence). The ends lost 3 bases at V and 8 bases at J; junction bases unmatched: 6. The CDR3 has 13 amino acids. This chain's CDR3 is CASSMYTGDGYTF. Here the CDR3 DNA reads TGTGCCAGTAGTATGTATACAGGGGACGGCTACACCTTC.

The chain uses TRBV7-9 and TRBJ2-7; 10 bases map to TRBD2. With V trimmed by 2 bases and J by 6 bases, 4 bases remained unmatched. The V gene's germline CDR1 is SEHNR and CDR2 FQNEAQ (reference sequence). The CDR3 is made up of 14 amino acids. In DNA form, the CDR3 reads TGTGCCAGCAGCTTACTAGCGGGAGATGGCGAGCAGTACTTC. It encodes CASSLLAGDGEQYF. Complete variable domain (other parts from reference TRBV7-9 and TRBJ2-7): DTGVSQNPRHKITKRGQNVTFRCDPISEHNRLYWYRQTLGQGPEFLTYFQNEAQLEKSRLLSDRFSAERPKGSFSTLEIQRTEQGDSAMYLCASSLLAGDGEQYFGPGTRLTVT.

J is TRBJ2-7 and V is TRBV25-1; 7 bases match TRBD2. Looked up from germline, CDR1 is MGHDK and CDR2 is SYGVNS. The V and J ends lost 3 bases and 3 bases, in that order; junction bases with no gene match: 8. The CDR3 extends over 15 amino acids. CDR3 DNA: TGTGCCAGCAGTGAGTACGGACTAGGGATCTACGAGCAGTACTTC. The encoded protein is CASSEYGLGIYEQYF.

The V and J genes are TRBV5-1 and TRBJ1-4; a weak D match, TRBD1 (5 bases). V was cut by 4 bases and J by 0 bases, with 10 bases left in between. The CDR3 totals 15 residues. CDR1 SGHRS and CDR2 YFSETQ come from the germline V gene. This CDR3 reads CASSGAGATNEKLFF. The CDR3 nucleotides are TGCGCCAGCAGCGGGGCAGGTGCAACTAATGAAAAACTGTTTTTT.

The chain couples TRBV27 to TRBJ2-1; D might be TRBD2 (6 bases). Deletions cut 3 bases from V and 4 bases from J, with 7 bases between. This CDR3 contains 13 residues. CDR1 is MNHEY, CDR2 SMNVEV, per germline (reference sequence). As DNA, the CDR3 is TGTGCCAGCAGTTTCGGGACTTACAATGAGCAGTTCTTC. Translating gives CASSFGTYNEQFF.

This chain uses TRBV29-1 with TRBJ2-7, with 8 bases aligning to TRBD1. After removal of 4 bases from V and 2 bases from J, the junction contained 4 bases not matched to a gene. Germline-derived CDR1 and CDR2 are SQVTM and ANQGSEA. The CDR3 has 13 residues. The CDR3 DNA follows: TGCAGCGTTGGACAGGGGTACACCTACGAGCAGTACTTC. Amino acids: CSVGQGYTYEQYF.

The chain links TRBV18 to TRBJ1-1; D gene uncertain. There are 14 residues in the CDR3. Trimming left V 2 bases short and J 6 bases short, with 13 bases between. Germline-derived CDR1 and CDR2 are KGHSH and LQKENI. CDR3 DNA sequence: TGTGCCAGCTCACCAATCGAAAGGGAGGCTGAAGCTTTCTTT. Amino acids: CASSPIEREAEAFF.

The V call is TRBV7-9, the J call TRBJ2-2; TRBD2 agrees at 14 bases. Germline assignment: CDR1 SEHNR and CDR2 FQNEAQ (reference sequence). The V gene end was trimmed by 1 base and the J gene end by 6 bases; junction bases not matched to a gene: 1. The CDR3 covers 16 residues. CDR3 sequence (DNA): TGTGCCAGCAGCTTAGTGGGACTAGCGGGAGCCGGGGAGCTGTTTTTT. It codes for CASSLVGLAGAGELFF.